This TCR beta chain was documented in a study of blood T cells in healthy people across ages. Overall study: T cells yielded about one barcoded beta molecule per two cells through template switching. Study results and caveats: TCR beta diversity, measured per million T cells, fell in a roughly linear way with age.

For this clonotype: Its cognate antigen is unknown.

Samples each yielded at least 5 micrograms of total RNA. Germline V lookup: CDR1 SGHRS, CDR2 YFSETQ. This CDR3 contains 13 residues. Trimming stripped 9 bases from V and 0 bases from J, with 10 bases between. A second PCR, run for roughly 7 to 11 cycles, used a sample-barcoded 5' primer plus a J-beta primer mix. TCRdb re-analysed the 5' RACE reads in MiXCR, keeping a single row per CDR3 protein. The sample contains about a million distinct CDR3 sequences, less than 45% of which appear only once. This clonotype was sampled from a man between 18 and 35 years old in good health. The chain recombines TRBV5-1 with TRBJ2-1; D is unclear. Sequenced input: blood. CDR3 loop: CAKAISSYNEQFF. In DNA form, the CDR3 reads TGCGCCAAGGCAATTAGCTCCTACAATGAGCAGTTCTTC.